This T cell receptor (beta chain) was sequenced during a study of blood T cell repertoires in COVID-19. Study-wide context: Italy, Spain and the United States were the sources of the convalescent and acute COVID-19 samples. In each case, the material was cDNA or gDNA derived from T cells, B-cell-depleted T cells, or PBMCs.

Germline loops: CDR1 SGHRS, CDR2 YFSETQ. The CDR3 loop spans 13 amino acids. Trimming cost V 2 bases and J 4 bases, with 10 bases left between them. Measured with immunoSEQ multiplex PCR; TCRdb has only the in-frame clones, and not every one. The sample holds 290,000 or so clones, around nine tenths seen once. V is TRBV5-1 and J is TRBJ2-7; D is perhaps TRBD2 (5 bases). The sample consisted of PBMCs or T cells enriched from blood (not recorded which). This sequence originates from a woman aged 30 to 39 who had recovered from COVID-19. CDR3 loop: CASSLAVGYEQYF. The CDR3 coding sequence is TGCGCCAGCAGCTTAGCGGTGGGGTACGAGCAGTACTTC.